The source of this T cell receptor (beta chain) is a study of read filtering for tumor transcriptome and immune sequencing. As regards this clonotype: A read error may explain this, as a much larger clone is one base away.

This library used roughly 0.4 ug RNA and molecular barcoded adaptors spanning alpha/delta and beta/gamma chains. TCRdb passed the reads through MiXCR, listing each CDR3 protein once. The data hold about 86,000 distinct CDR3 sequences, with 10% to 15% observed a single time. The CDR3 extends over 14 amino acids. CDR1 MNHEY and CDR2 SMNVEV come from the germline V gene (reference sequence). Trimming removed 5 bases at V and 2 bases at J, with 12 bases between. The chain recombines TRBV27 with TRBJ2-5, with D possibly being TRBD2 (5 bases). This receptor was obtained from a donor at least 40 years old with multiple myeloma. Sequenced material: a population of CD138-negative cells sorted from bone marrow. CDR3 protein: CASSPLGGQETQYF. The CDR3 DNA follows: TGTGCCAGCAGTCCCCTAGGAGGTCAAGAGACCCAGTACTTC.